Below, 16 T cell receptor beta chains from the same sample are listed, as sequenced in a study of shared clonotypes between healthy human individuals. Profiling relied on immunoSEQ multiplex PCR, and the TCRdb table lists in-frame clones only, not all of them. The profile shows about 300,000 clones, 74% of them singletons. The sample was memory CD4+ T cells sorted from blood. Subset noted: CD45RA-negative fraction. All receptors come from a man younger than 40 in good health.

This clone appeared once. The chain joins TRBV7-2 to TRBJ2-6; D not certain. Germline V CDR1 and CDR2: SGHTA, FQGNSA. The germline V and J ends were trimmed by 6 bases and 0 bases, with 9 bases remaining between them. The CDR3 loop spans 15 amino acids. CDR3 coding DNA: TGTGCCAGCAGGAGAGCTATCTCTGGGGCCAACGTCCTGACTTTC. It translates to CASRRAISGANVLTF.

This clone showed up just a few times. The chain employs TRBV18 and TRBJ1-5; no clear D. CDR1 and CDR2 (germline): KGHSH, LQKENI. The V end lost 5 bases, the J end lost 7 bases, and 9 bases lay between the germline ends. CDR3 length: 12 residues. The CDR3 DNA is TGTGCCAGCTCATCAGTCGGCCAGCCCCAGCATTTT. This sequence encodes CASSSVGQPQHF.

In nucleotides, the CDR3 is TGTGCCAGCACTGTGGTAGCGGGATCCTACGAGCAGTACTTC. It encodes CASTVVAGSYEQYF. The chain has TRBV7-8 and TRBJ2-7, with 8 bases lining up with TRBD2. The CDR3 is made up of 14 amino acids. Germline-derived CDR1 and CDR2 are SGHVS and FQNEAQ. With V trimmed by 7 bases and J by 1 base, 6 bases remained unmatched.

As for this clone: An end of the junction does not agree with germline; a read error may underlie this. Within the sample, other DNA sequences also encode this same CDR3. This chain joins TRBV5-1 and TRBJ2-6; a weak D match, TRBD1 (6 bases). Germline CDR1 SGHRS, CDR2 YFSETQ. The CDR3 totals 17 residues. CDR3 sequence: CASSSEWAGAGANVLTF. The CDR3 DNA reads as TGCGCCAGCAGCTCGGAATGGGCAGGGGCTGGGGCCAACGTCCTGACTTTT.

This chain connects TRBV19 to TRBJ1-5; D perhaps matches TRBD1 (6 bases). V was shortened by 6 bases and J by 0 bases, with 12 bases between the two germline ends. Germline values: CDR1 LNHDA, CDR2 SQIVND (reference sequence). There are 15 residues in the CDR3. The CDR3 DNA is TGTGCCAGTAGGGGAAGGACAGATAGCAATCAGCCCCAGCATTTT. Translated, it gives CASRGRTDSNQPQHF.

The chain employs TRBV10-1 and TRBJ2-3; D gene unclear. Trimming cost V 0 bases and J 2 bases, with 3 bases left between them. Looked up from germline, CDR1 is WNHNN and CDR2 is SYGVQD (reference sequence). This CDR3 spans 13 amino acids. In nucleotides, the CDR3 is TGCGCCAGCAGTGAGTCAATCACAGATACGCAGTATTTT. Its protein product is CASSESITDTQYF.

The chain joins TRBV6-5 to TRBJ1-5, with D perhaps matching TRBD1 (6 bases). Germline V CDR1 and CDR2: MNHEY, SVGAGI. The V end lost 6 bases, the J end lost 1 base, and 13 bases lay between the germline ends. The CDR3 loop spans 15 amino acids. The chain's CDR3 is CASRRSRGSNQPQHF. The CDR3 nucleotides read TGTGCCAGCAGGCGCTCGAGGGGGAGCAATCAGCCCCAGCATTTT.

The chain uses TRBV4-3 and TRBJ2-1; 14 positions match TRBD2. V dropped 6 bases and J dropped 5; count of bases not matched to a gene: 9. This CDR3 spans 17 amino acids. Germline values: CDR1 LGHNA, CDR2 YSLEER. The DNA of the CDR3 is TGCGCCAGCAGTCTCCAGACTAGCGGGAGGGGGAACAATGAGCAGTTCTTC. This encodes CASSLQTSGRGNNEQFF.

This clone was seen a single time. The J gene is TRBJ2-2, the V gene TRBV10-3; perhaps TRBD2 as D (7 bases). In germline, CDR1 is ENHRY, CDR2 SYGVKD. The V end lost 6 bases, the J end lost 4 bases, and 21 bases lay between the germline ends. The CDR3 runs to 17 residues. The CDR3 DNA reads as TGTGCCATCAGGACACAGGGAGGGAGGGGGTCCACCGGGGAGCTGTTTTTT. It encodes CAIRTQGGRGSTGELFF.

This chain connects TRBV6-6 to TRBJ2-3; D is unclear. Germline loops: CDR1 MNHNY, CDR2 SVGAGI (reference sequence). V was pared by 4 bases and J by 6 bases, with 11 bases between. CDR3 length: 13 amino acids. CDR3 in amino acids: CASSSDGWDTQYF. CDR3 DNA: TGTGCCAGCAGTTCGGACGGGTGGGATACGCAGTATTTT.

This clone was observed a handful of times. This chain uses TRBV18 with TRBJ2-1; 8 bases are a match to TRBD2. Germline trimming cut 6 bases from V and 8 bases from J; bases unmatched to any gene: 9. Looked up from germline, CDR1 is KGHSH and CDR2 is LQKENI. CDR3 length: 14 residues. CDR3 bases: TGTGCCAGCTCCGGGACTAGTCGGGAGGATGAGCAGTTCTTC. Translating it yields CASSGTSREDEQFF. The complete variable domain, with remaining parts taken from reference TRBV18 and TRBJ2-1, reads NAGVMQNPRHLVRRRGQEARLRCSPMKGHSHVYWYRQLPEEGLKFMVYLQKENIIDESGMPKERFSAEFPKEGPSILRIQQVVRGDSAAYFCASSGTSREDEQFFGPGTRLTVL.

This clone was seen a handful of times. A read error is likely, as this CDR3 ends without the conserved phenylalanine or tryptophan. It is unclear where the CDR3 begins or ends on the DNA, so no DNA is shown, and the CDR3 is as TCRdb lists it. The J gene is TRBJ2-6, the V gene TRBV25-1; TRBD1, as called in the table, went unchecked against the DNA. CDR1 MGHDK and CDR2 SYGVNS come from the germline V gene. The CDR3 is 12 residues long, counting both termini. The CDR3 spells CASSATRQAKDN.

This clone was counted between two and nine times. J is TRBJ1-1 and V is TRBV5-6, with D tentatively TRBD1 (6 bases). Germline CDR1 reads SGHDT; CDR2 reads YYEEEE. The CDR3 spans 14 residues. Trimming removed 4 bases from V and 10 bases from J, with 20 bases in between. The CDR3 nucleotides are TGTGCCAGCAGCACCTTCGGGCCCGAGGGGGTAGCTTTCTTT. Translation: CASSTFGPEGVAFF.

The rearrangement joins TRBV2 to TRBJ2-2, with 7 nucleotides matching TRBD1. The CDR3 is made up of 16 amino acids. Germline V gene data show CDR1 as SNHLY and CDR2 as FYNNEI. Germline trimming cut 6 bases from V and 5 bases from J; bases unmatched to any gene: 12. This CDR3 reads CASSPRTGGTTGELFF. In nucleotides, the CDR3 is TGTGCCAGCAGCCCTCGGACAGGCGGAACGACCGGGGAGCTGTTTTTT.

The V gene is TRBV10-3, the J gene TRBJ2-7, with 7 bases identical to TRBD1. Germline trimming cut 10 bases from V and 3 bases from J; bases unmatched to any gene: 6. The CDR3 consists of 12 residues. Per the germline V gene, CDR1 is ENHRY and CDR2 is SYGVKD. The CDR3 spells CASRQGDYEQYF. DNA of the CDR3: TGTGCCAGCAGACAGGGAGACTACGAGCAGTACTTC.

This chain joins TRBV5-1 and TRBJ2-1; the D is unclear. The CDR3 is 14 amino acids. V was trimmed by 0 bases and J by 6 bases, leaving 10 bases between them. Germline V gene lookup returns CDR1 SGHRS and CDR2 YFSETQ. CDR3 in amino acids: CASSLEATSNEQFF. The DNA for the CDR3 is TGCGCCAGCAGCTTGGAGGCCACCTCCAATGAGCAGTTCTTC.